The next 31 T cell receptor beta chains were all read from a single sample in a study of spatial heterogeneity in lung cancer. Time point denoted: sample taken at primary tumor resection. Researchers sequenced whole RNA taken from tumor, nontumor lung or frozen PBMC without sorting. From the 5' RACE reads, TCRdb called clonotypes with MiXCR, one entry per CDR3 protein. The data hold more than 9,000 distinct CDR3 sequences, with approximately 6.2% observed a single time. The sample was normal lung tissue next to the tumor, taken at surgery. The source of these receptors is a male donor with early-stage non-small cell lung cancer.

This clonotype was recorded many times. Within a library made for alpha chains, this beta chain is off target, and its count is uninformative. The gene calls are TRBV6-2 or TRBV6-3 and TRBJ2-6; D not resolved. This CDR3 has 19 amino acids. CDR1 is MNHEY and CDR2 is SVGEGT in the germline V gene. V lost 4 bases and J lost 0, with 19 bases in between. The CDR3 nucleotides are TGTGCCAGCAGTTGGTTCATAGATGCCTATAGCTCTGGGGCCAACGTCCTGACTTTC. Its protein is CASSWFIDAYSSGANVLTF.

This clonotype showed up many times. This beta chain is a stray sequence in a library constructed for alpha chains; its clone size is not meaningful. CDR3 sequence (DNA): TGTGCCAGCAGTTTTGGCCTCATGAACACTGAAGCTTTCTTT. Its protein product is CASSFGLMNTEAFF. The genes are TRBV12-3 or TRBV12-4 and TRBJ1-1, with D unresolved. This CDR3 has 14 residues. The V end was cut by 3 bases, the J end by 0 bases, with 8 bases between.

Concerning this clonotype itself: This beta chain represents an off-target read in a library built for alpha chains; its size is of limited meaning. This chain uses TRBV20-1 with TRBJ2-2, with a tentative D call TRBD1 (7 bases). The length of the CDR3 is 16 residues. Germline loops: CDR1 DFQATT, CDR2 SNEGSKA (reference sequence). V dropped 1 base and J dropped 7 bases, with 19 bases sitting between them. CDR3 amino acids: CSARGLQGGRGGELFF. Here the CDR3 DNA reads TGCAGTGCTAGAGGACTCCAGGGGGGCCGTGGCGGGGAGCTGTTTTTT.

There are many counts of this clonotype. In a library made to pick up alpha chains, this beta chain is a stray read with a size that means little. The V and J genes are TRBV10-3 and TRBJ2-2; 10 bases agree with TRBD2. This CDR3 is built from 15 residues. In germline, CDR1 is ENHRY, CDR2 SYGVKD. Trimming at V came to 7 bases and at J to 5 bases, leaving 7 bases not matched to a gene. The CDR3, as DNA: TGTGCCATCATGGAGCTAGCGGGAGCTACCGGGGAGCTGTTTTTT. This sequence encodes CAIMELAGATGELFF.

By proportion, this clonotype is large. This beta chain came through as a stray read in a library set up for alpha chains, and its size says little. The chain carries TRBV19 and TRBJ2-7; D could derive from TRBD1 or TRBD2 (5 bases each). Trimming removed 1 base from V and 5 bases from J, with 9 bases in between. Germline-derived CDR1 and CDR2 are LNHDA and SQIVND (reference sequence). There are 13 residues in the CDR3. The CDR3 sequence is CASSIGDVNEQYF. The DNA of the CDR3 is TGTGCCAGTAGTATAGGGGACGTCAACGAGCAGTACTTC.

In this sample, this clonotype turned up a few times. Within a library made for alpha chains, this beta chain is off target, and its count is uninformative. The V and J genes are TRBV6-7 and TRBJ2-7, with D uncertain. TRBV6-7 is an ORF, and what it does is uncertain. This CDR3 has 15 residues. The germline V and J ends were trimmed by 6 bases and 4 bases, with 19 bases remaining between them. The CDR3 reads CASRGPKRNPYEQYF. CDR3 sequence (DNA): TGTGCCAGCAGGGGCCCTAAGAGAAACCCTTACGAGCAGTACTTC.

In its sample, this clonotype was seen many times. The library was prepared for alpha chains; this beta chain is a stray read, so its frequency means little. The rearrangement links TRBV7-9 to TRBJ1-2; D is uncertain. With 2 bases removed from V and 0 bases from J, the gap between germline ends came to 16 bases. Germline CDR1 and CDR2: SEHNR and FQNEAQ (reference sequence). There are 17 residues in the CDR3. CDR3 sequence reads: CASSLTEIRTSNYGYTF. The CDR3 DNA reads TGTGCCAGCAGCTTAACAGAGATTCGGACTTCTAACTATGGCTACACCTTC.

This clonotype was counted at least ten times. As an off-target read in a library built for alpha chains, this beta chain has a frequency of little significance. The chain recombines TRBV7-9 with TRBJ2-3; D perhaps matches TRBD1 (6 bases). The V end was cut by 11 bases, the J end by 0 bases, with 12 bases between. CDR1 and CDR2 (germline): SEHNR, FQNEAQ (reference sequence). The CDR3 has 13 amino acids. As DNA, the CDR3 is TGTGCCTCCCACAGGGTTAGCACAGATACGCAGTATTTT. It is translated as CASHRVSTDTQYF. The whole variable domain, remainder taken from reference TRBV7-9 and TRBJ2-3, is DTGVSQNPRHKITKRGQNVTFRCDPISEHNRLYWYRQTLGQGPEFLTYFQNEAQLEKSRLLSDRFSAERPKGSFSTLEIQRTEQGDSAMYLCASHRVSTDTQYFGPGTRLTVL.

This clonotype was counted ten times or more. The library was built for alpha chains, so this beta chain is an off-target read and its size means little. The J gene is TRBJ1-1, the V gene TRBV10-3; perhaps TRBD1 as D (5 bases). There are 13 residues in the CDR3. In germline, CDR1 is ENHRY, CDR2 SYGVKD. Trimming cost V 8 bases and J 2 bases, with 12 bases left between them. Here the CDR3 reads CAIGDGYNTEAFF. Here the CDR3 DNA reads TGTGCCATCGGGGACGGGTATAACACTGAAGCTTTCTTT.

This clonotype occurred many times. This beta chain is a stray read from a library made for alpha chains; its abundance is not meaningful. The chain has TRBV5-4 and TRBJ2-1; tentatively, D is TRBD1 (5 bases). V lost 2 bases to trimming and J lost 9 bases, with 15 bases between them. Germline V gene lookup returns CDR1 SGHNT and CDR2 YYREEE (reference sequence). CDR3 size: 14 residues. The CDR3 spells CASSLPQVQSEQFF. The CDR3 DNA sequence: TGTGCCAGCAGCTTACCACAGGTTCAGAGTGAGCAGTTCTTC.

This clonotype was recorded at least ten times. Since the library was made to target alpha chains, this beta chain is a stray read and its abundance is not meaningful. The chain recombines TRBV5-4 with TRBJ2-3; no definite D call. The CDR3 covers 12 residues. Germline CDR1 is SGHNT and CDR2 is YYREEE (reference sequence). Trimming took 4 bases from V and 0 from J, leaving 3 bases between them. The CDR3 region is CASSISTDTQYF. In nucleotides, the CDR3 is TGTGCCAGCAGCATTAGCACAGATACGCAGTATTTT.

There are many counts of this clonotype. This beta chain is off target for a library built for alpha chains, so its abundance means little. The chain recombines TRBV9 with TRBJ2-7; D uncertain. V was clipped by 0 bases and J by 0 bases, with 13 bases between them. The CDR3 length is 16 residues. CDR1 SGDLS and CDR2 YYNGEE come from the germline V gene. The CDR3: CASSVGLRDSSYEQYF. CDR3 DNA sequence: TGTGCCAGCAGCGTAGGGCTGCGCGATAGCTCCTACGAGCAGTACTTC.

This clonotype was detected many times. Because this beta chain is a stray read in a library intended to capture alpha chains, its abundance should not be given much weight. The chain has TRBV30 and TRBJ1-2; 7 bases are shared with TRBD1. Germline V gene data show CDR1 as GTSNPN and CDR2 as SVGIG (reference sequence). The CDR3 totals 12 residues. After removal of 8 bases from V and 2 bases from J, the junction contained 5 bases not matched to a gene. This CDR3 is CAGLTGNYGYTF. The CDR3 DNA is TGTGCCGGGCTGACAGGGAACTATGGCTACACCTTC.

Details on this clonotype: Within a library made for alpha chains, this beta chain is off target, and its count is uninformative. The chain links TRBV20-1 to TRBJ2-3; possibly TRBD1 or TRBD2 for D (5 bases each). Between the trimmed V and J ends, which lost 6 bases and 2 bases, there was a span of 18 bases. The CDR3 is made up of 15 amino acids. Germline CDR1 is DFQATT and CDR2 is SNEGSKA (reference sequence). This chain's CDR3 is CSAPLARVNTDTQYF. The CDR3 bases are TGCAGTGCCCCTCTAGCCAGGGTTAACACAGATACGCAGTATTTT.

This clonotype has at least ten counts. This beta chain is a stray sequence in a library constructed for alpha chains; its clone size is not meaningful. The gene calls are TRBV9 and TRBJ2-5; no reliable D call. The V end was cut by 0 bases, the J end by 5 bases, with 8 bases between. Germline CDR1 is SGDLS and CDR2 is YYNGEE. The CDR3 is 13 amino acids. This CDR3 reads CASSVEQLETQYF. The CDR3 nucleotides are TGTGCCAGCAGCGTAGAACAATTGGAGACCCAGTACTTC.

In its sample, this clonotype was seen many times. A library made for alpha chains picked up this beta chain off target, so its size means little. J is TRBJ2-3 and V is TRBV20-1; D remains unclear. CDR1 DFQATT and CDR2 SNEGSKA come from the germline V gene (reference sequence). V was trimmed by 1 base and J by 4 bases, leaving 9 bases between them. The CDR3 has 13 amino acids. In DNA, the CDR3 is TGCAGTGCTAGAGGGCGGTCCGCAGATACGCAGTATTTT. This codes for CSARGRSADTQYF.

The table lists this clonotype with many counts. This beta chain slipped into a library made for alpha chains as a stray read, so its size is not meaningful. The CDR3, as DNA: TGTGCCAGCAGTTACCTGAGCGGGGACTTTGGTACGCAGTATTTT. Translating it yields CASSYLSGDFGTQYF. The chain uses TRBV6-2 or TRBV6-3 and TRBJ2-3; 7 bases agree with TRBD2. CDR3 size: 15 residues. After removal of 2 bases from V and 8 bases from J, the junction contained 10 bases not matched to a gene. CDR1 is MNHEY and CDR2 is SVGEGT in the germline V gene.

This clonotype was counted at least ten times. This beta chain was picked up by a library intended for alpha chains and is off target, so its count carries little meaning. This rearrangement joins TRBV28 to TRBJ1-2; 7 nucleotides line up with TRBD1. The germline gives CDR1 MDHEN, CDR2 SYDVKM. The V gene end was trimmed by 8 bases and the J gene end by 0 bases; junction bases not matched to a gene: 6. This CDR3 comprises 14 residues. CDR3 amino acids: CASLNRGTNYGYTF. Written as DNA, the CDR3 is TGTGCCAGCCTGAACAGGGGCACTAACTATGGCTACACCTTC.

This clonotype was recorded at least ten times. The library was built for alpha chains, so this beta chain is an off-target read and its size means little. J is TRBJ2-3 and V is TRBV4-3; D is uncertain. CDR1 and CDR2 from the germline V gene are LGHNA and YSLEER. The V end lost 3 bases, the J end lost 1 base, and 11 bases lay between the germline ends. The CDR3 sequence is 15 residues long. CDR3 sequence (DNA): TGCGCCAGCAGCCACGACCGCCGGGGCACAGATACGCAGTATTTT. As protein: CASSHDRRGTDTQYF.

This clonotype was recorded many times. Because this beta chain is a stray read in a library intended to capture alpha chains, its abundance should not be given much weight. The genes are TRBV4-1 and TRBJ2-7, with TRBD2 identical over 8 bases. This CDR3 comprises 13 residues. Germline V gives CDR1 MGHRA, CDR2 YSYEKL. The J segment lost 6 bases and the V segment lost 4 bases, leaving 5 bases of the junction unmatched. CDR3 bases: TGCGCCAGCAGCCTGGGACTAGGGGGCGAGCAGTACTTC. This encodes CASSLGLGGEQYF.

In this sample, this clonotype turned up many times. The library was prepared for alpha chains; this beta chain is a stray read, so its frequency means little. The chain has TRBV7-2 and TRBJ1-2, with unresolved D. V was clipped by 0 bases and J by 0 bases, with 2 bases between them. The CDR3 has 13 amino acids. Per germline, CDR1 SGHTA and CDR2 FQGNSA. The CDR3 here is CASSLATNYGYTF. In DNA form, the CDR3 reads TGTGCCAGCAGCTTAGCCACTAACTATGGCTACACCTTC.

This clonotype was seen many times. The library was prepared for alpha chains; this beta chain is a stray read, so its frequency means little. The rearrangement uses TRBV23-1 and TRBJ2-2; TRBD1 agrees at 8 bases. TRBV23-1 is recorded as an ORF, its role being uncertain. The CDR3 contains 17 residues. With V trimmed by 2 bases and J by 4 bases, 9 bases remained unmatched. The DNA of the CDR3 is TGCGCCAGCAGTCAACCGGACAGGGTTCGAGGCACCGGGGAGCTGTTTTTT. Translation gives CASSQPDRVRGTGELFF.

A word on this clonotype: In a library made to pick up alpha chains, this beta chain is a stray read with a size that means little. CDR3 region: CASSFRQGVVQETQYF. The CDR3 nucleotides are TGTGCCAGCAGCTTCCGACAGGGGGTAGTACAAGAGACCCAGTACTTC. The chain combines TRBV7-9 with TRBJ2-5; 9 bases fit TRBD1. The length of the CDR3 is 16 residues. The germline V gene encodes CDR1 SEHNR and CDR2 FQNEAQ (reference sequence). V lost 3 bases and J lost 2; bases outside the gene matches: 7.

This clonotype was seen ten or more times. A library made for alpha chains picked up this beta chain off target, so its size means little. The chain recombines TRBV25-1 with TRBJ2-1, with D uncertain. Germline V gene lookup returns CDR1 MGHDK and CDR2 SYGVNS. The CDR3 runs 12 residues. V was pared by 8 bases and J by 1 base, with 6 bases between. The CDR3 DNA reads TGTGCCAGCTACGATTCCTACAATGAGCAGTTCTTC. Amino acid sequence: CASYDSYNEQFF.

This clonotype was picked up many times. Being off target in a library aimed at alpha chains, this beta chain has a size of little meaning. The V gene is TRBV21-1, the J gene TRBJ1-1; TRBD1 is the table's D call and was not checked against the DNA. TRBV21-1 is annotated as a pseudogene. The CDR3 runs 17 residues. The CDR3 coding sequence is TGTGCCAGCTTAAAACCCGGGGCAGGGGGTCTGAACACTGAAGCTTTCTTT. This sequence encodes CASLKPGAGGLNTEAFF.

In the case of this clonotype: This may come from a read error, since a much larger clone is one base off. The conserved closing phenylalanine or tryptophan is absent in this CDR3, likely reflecting a read error. Little can be read into the size of this beta chain, an off-target read in a library designed for alpha chains. The chain recombines TRBV18 with TRBJ1-1; D gene unclear. The ends were cut back, 2 bases at V and 0 bases at J, with 1 base in the middle. From germline, CDR1 is KGHSH and CDR2 LQKENI. The CDR3 has 12 residues. The chain's CDR3 is CASSPMNTEAFL. The CDR3, as DNA: TGTGCCAGCTCACCAATGAACACTGAAGCTTTCCTT.

This clonotype was seen repeatedly, ten times or more. As an off-target read in a library built for alpha chains, this beta chain has a frequency of little significance. V and J are TRBV20-1 and TRBJ1-2; D gene unclear. Trimming took off 0 bases at V and 3 bases at J, with 5 bases between the two ends. Germline assignment: CDR1 DFQATT and CDR2 SNEGSKA (reference sequence). This CDR3 spans 12 amino acids. The DNA of the CDR3 is TGCAGTGCTAGAGATAGTTACTATGGCTACACCTTC. It yields the protein CSARDSYYGYTF.

As regards this clonotype: Found in a library prepared for alpha chains, this beta chain is an off-target read, and its abundance has little meaning. The CDR3 region is CASSFQQGGGYTF. DNA of the CDR3: TGTGCCAGCAGTTTCCAACAGGGAGGAGGCTACACCTTC. The chain recombines TRBV6-2 or TRBV6-3 with TRBJ1-2, with D possibly TRBD1 on 6 matching bases. The germline V gene has CDR1 MNHEY and CDR2 SVGEGT. This CDR3 region has 13 residues. V was trimmed by 4 bases and J by 8 bases, leaving 14 bases between them.

This clonotype was detected ten times or more. For a library built for alpha chains, this beta chain is a stray read; little rests on its size. The chain uses TRBV11-1 and TRBJ2-7; TRBD1 aligns across 7 bases. This CDR3 has 14 residues. CDR1 and CDR2 (germline): SGHAT, FQDESV (reference sequence). V lost 5 bases to trimming and J lost 5 bases; unmatched junction nucleotides: 9. DNA of the CDR3: TGTGCCAGCAGCCCGGACAGGAGGATCGACGAGCAGTACTTC. Translation gives CASSPDRRIDEQYF.

This clonotype was counted many times. This beta chain is an off-target read within a library intended for alpha chains, so its frequency means little. The chain has TRBV6-5 and TRBJ2-7; 7 nucleotides line up with TRBD2. This CDR3 has 15 residues. Germline CDR1 MNHEY, CDR2 SVGAGI. V gave up 0 bases and J gave up 2 bases; unmatched junction bases: 4. The CDR3 reads CASSYSGEGPYEQYF. The CDR3, as DNA: TGTGCCAGCAGTTACTCTGGGGAGGGTCCCTACGAGCAGTACTTC.

This clonotype was recorded many times. This beta chain slipped into a library made for alpha chains as a stray read, so its size is not meaningful. The V call is TRBV27, the J call TRBJ2-1; D is unclear. CDR1 MNHEY and CDR2 SMNVEV come from the germline V gene (reference sequence). The V end was cut by 11 bases, the J end by 8 bases, with 13 bases between. This CDR3 contains 11 residues. The chain's CDR3 is CARPKVYEQFF. The CDR3, as DNA: TGTGCCCGTCCTAAAGTGTATGAGCAGTTCTTC.